This T cell receptor (beta chain) stems from a study of regulatory T cells in long-lasting Graves disease. V was clipped by 6 bases and J by 4 bases; unmatched bases: 4. The CDR3 runs to 14 residues. Construction of TCR beta libraries relied on iRepertoire HTBI primers and on Arm-PCR targeting CDR3 regions. In the authors' workflow: Identified segments across samples numbered under 80 TRBV and approximately 14 TRBJ. One entry per CDR3 protein results from TCRdb running MiXCR on the multiplex PCR reads. TCRdb's processing, not the authors', yielded these V and J calls. The sample has fewer than 450,000 distinct CDR3 sequences; about a quarter are singletons. As to this clonotype: Its specificity is unknown.

Stated time point: persistent/refractory GD, antithyroid drugs over 5 years with positive TRAb. The authors made the TCR library using RNA they extracted from PBMCs. Findings and limits, study-wide: Persistent Graves' patients had lower TCR diversity than newly diagnosed ones.

This material consisted of peripheral blood mononuclear cells (PBMCs), taken when the disease was refractory, from a patient treated with antithyroid drugs. The sequence came from a female donor with Graves disease. J is TRBJ1-3 and V is TRBV12-3 or TRBV12-4; 9 bases match TRBD1. CDR3 loop: CASSHRGRGNTIYF. The CDR3 DNA sequence: TGTGCCAGCAGCCACAGGGGGCGCGGAAACACCATATATTTT.